The 14 T cell receptor beta chains below come from one sample, sequenced in a study of regulatory T cells in long-lasting Graves disease. Time point defined: persistent/refractory GD, antithyroid drugs over 5 years with positive TRAb. The TCR library used RNA extracted from PBMCs. With iRepertoire HTBI primers and Arm-PCR of CDR3 regions, TCR beta libraries were built. TCRdb ran MiXCR on the multiplex PCR reads and lists one entry per CDR3 protein. The sample lists about 660,000 distinct CDR3 sequences; 25% to 30% were seen once. This sample comprised peripheral blood mononuclear cells (PBMCs), obtained when the disease was refractory, from a patient treated with antithyroid drugs. These receptors came from a female donor with Graves disease.

This clonotype was observed a few times. This chain uses TRBV5-1 with TRBJ1-1; no reliable D call. Germline V gives CDR1 SGHRS, CDR2 YFSETQ. CDR3 length: 14 residues. Trimming shortened V by 0 bases and J by 5 bases, and 11 bases separated the two germline ends. The CDR3 DNA reads TGCGCCAGCAGCTTGGGTACTCCGAGGACTGAAGCTTTCTTT. Translating it yields CASSLGTPRTEAFF.

This clonotype was detected many times. Written as DNA, the CDR3 is TGTGCCAGCAGTTCCCCCAGCGAGCCTGAAGCTTTCTTT. As protein: CASSSPSEPEAFF. The V call is TRBV28, the J call TRBJ1-1; D unresolved. Germline V gene sequence: CDR1 MDHEN, CDR2 SYDVKM. Trimming removed 4 bases from V and 6 bases from J, with 12 bases in between. The CDR3 runs to 13 residues.

The DNA for the CDR3 is TGTGCCAGCAGCTTAGCGTACACCCCATACGAGCAGTACTTC. Translated, it gives CASSLAYTPYEQYF. The V call is TRBV7-9, the J call TRBJ2-7, with unresolved D. The CDR3 totals 14 residues. From germline, CDR1 is SEHNR and CDR2 FQNEAQ (reference sequence). V shed 0 bases and J shed 4 bases, with 10 bases lying between them. The variable domain in full, completed from reference TRBV7-9 and TRBJ2-7, reads DTGVSQNPRHKITKRGQNVTFRCDPISEHNRLYWYRQTLGQGPEFLTYFQNEAQLEKSRLLSDRFSAERPKGSFSTLEIQRTEQGDSAMYLCASSLAYTPYEQYFGPGTRLTVT.

This clonotype was detected many times. This chain links TRBV28 with TRBJ2-7, with D tentatively TRBD2 (6 bases). V lost 5 bases, J lost 4 bases, and 15 bases lay in between. The germline gives CDR1 MDHEN, CDR2 SYDVKM. This CDR3 region has 14 residues. CDR3 in amino acids: CASSGGLGLYEQYF. CDR3 DNA: TGTGCCAGCAGTGGGGGACTTGGGTTGTACGAGCAGTACTTC.

This clonotype was recorded only once. V usage is TRBV19 and J usage is TRBJ2-3; D gene unclear. V lost 1 base, J lost 1 base, and 12 bases lay in between. CDR3 length equals 16 residues. CDR1 is LNHDA and CDR2 is SQIVND in the germline V gene (reference sequence). The CDR3 nucleotides read TGTGCCAGTAGTATAGGGGCAGCGACTCGCACAGATACGCAGTATTTT. Its protein is CASSIGAATRTDTQYF.

This clonotype appeared many times. This chain links TRBV28 with TRBJ1-2; TRBD1 aligns across 8 bases. The length of the CDR3 is 15 residues. The ends lost 4 bases at V and 5 bases at J; junction bases unmatched: 9. Germline CDR1 is MDHEN and CDR2 is SYDVKM. CDR3 sequence (DNA): TGTGCCAGCAGTTGGGACAGGACGCCTCGGTATGGCTACACCTTC. Translated, it gives CASSWDRTPRYGYTF.

The rearrangement links TRBV12-3 or TRBV12-4 to TRBJ2-7; D is perhaps TRBD1 (5 bases). This CDR3 comprises 14 residues. Trimming took off 0 bases at V and 3 bases at J, with 9 bases between the two ends. The CDR3 bases are TGTGCCAGCAGTTTAGCGGCAGGGAACTACGAGCAGTACTTC. Translating it yields CASSLAAGNYEQYF.

Details on this clonotype: One end of the junction does not line up with germline, which may come from a read error. The V call is TRBV13, the J call TRBJ2-5; TRBD1 agrees at 9 bases. Germline-derived CDR1 and CDR2 are PRHDT and FYEKMQ (reference sequence). The CDR3 loop spans 15 amino acids. CDR3 sequence reads: CASSRGQGPSESQYF. In nucleotides, the CDR3 is TGTGCCAGCAGCAGGGGACAGGGCCCTTCGGAGAGCCAGTACTTC.

The gene calls are TRBV7-9 and TRBJ1-2; 10 nucleotides align to TRBD1. CDR1 is SEHNR and CDR2 is FQNEAQ in the germline V gene (reference sequence). The CDR3 is 15 residues long. The ends lost 5 bases at V and 5 bases at J; junction bases unmatched: 8. The CDR3 region is CASSATGGRWYGYTF. In nucleotides, the CDR3 is TGTGCCAGCAGCGCGACAGGGGGCAGGTGGTATGGCTACACCTTC.

The chain employs TRBV6-1 and TRBJ2-5; D gene unclear. The CDR3 has 13 amino acids. Looked up from germline, CDR1 is MNHNS and CDR2 is SASEGT. V dropped 9 bases and J dropped 1 base, with 12 bases sitting between them. CDR3 loop: CARSQKLQETQYF. CDR3 DNA sequence: TGTGCCAGATCACAGAAACTCCAAGAGACCCAGTACTTC.

This clonotype occurred once. The chain is built from TRBV19 and TRBJ1-3, with 7 bases fitting TRBD1. The length of the CDR3 is 18 residues. V gave up 4 bases and J gave up 0 bases; unmatched junction bases: 12. Looked up from germline, CDR1 is LNHDA and CDR2 is SQIVND (reference sequence). The CDR3 region has the DNA TGTGCCAGTAGTACCCGACAGGGCCGCCTCAACTCTGGAAACACCATATATTTT. Encoded protein: CASSTRQGRLNSGNTIYF. Filled out from reference TRBV19 and TRBJ1-3, the complete variable domain reads DGGITQSPKYLFRKEGQNVTLSCEQNLNHDAMYWYRQDPGQGLRLIYYSQIVNDFQKGDIAEGYSVSREKKESFPLTVTSAQKNPTAFYLCASSTRQGRLNSGNTIYFGEGSWLTVV.

The chain uses TRBV12-3 or TRBV12-4 and TRBJ1-5; the D is unclear. V lost 6 bases and J lost 4, with 10 bases in between. The CDR3 has 13 amino acids. For the CDR3, the DNA is TGTGCCAGCAGCTTGACAACTAATCAGCCCCAGCATTTT. Its translation: CASSLTTNQPQHF.

This clonotype was seen a handful of times. The CDR3 loop reads CATSHRRRLGSNQPQHF. CDR3 bases: TGTGCCACCAGCCACCGACGCCGGTTGGGGAGCAATCAGCCCCAGCATTTT. The rearrangement joins TRBV15 to TRBJ1-5; D uncertain. V was pared by 5 bases and J by 1 base, with 18 bases between. From germline, CDR1 is LNHNV and CDR2 YYDKDF (reference sequence). The CDR3 runs to 17 residues. The complete variable domain, with remaining parts taken from reference TRBV15 and TRBJ1-5, reads DAMVIQNPRYQVTQFGKPVTLSCSQTLNHNVMYWYQQKSSQAPKLLFHYYDKDFNNEADTPDNFQSRRPNTSFCFLDIRSPGLGDTAMYLCATSHRRRLGSNQPQHFGDGTRLSIL.

This clonotype was picked up a small number of times. The V gene is TRBV6-1, the J gene TRBJ2-7, with 11 bases fitting TRBD2. V trimming: 2 bases; J trimming: 4 bases; junction bases outside the gene matches: 4. CDR3 length: 15 amino acids. In germline, CDR1 is MNHNS, CDR2 SASEGT. CDR3 sequence reads: CASSELAGGGYEQYF. For the CDR3, the DNA is TGTGCCAGCAGTGAACTAGCGGGAGGTGGGTACGAGCAGTACTTC.